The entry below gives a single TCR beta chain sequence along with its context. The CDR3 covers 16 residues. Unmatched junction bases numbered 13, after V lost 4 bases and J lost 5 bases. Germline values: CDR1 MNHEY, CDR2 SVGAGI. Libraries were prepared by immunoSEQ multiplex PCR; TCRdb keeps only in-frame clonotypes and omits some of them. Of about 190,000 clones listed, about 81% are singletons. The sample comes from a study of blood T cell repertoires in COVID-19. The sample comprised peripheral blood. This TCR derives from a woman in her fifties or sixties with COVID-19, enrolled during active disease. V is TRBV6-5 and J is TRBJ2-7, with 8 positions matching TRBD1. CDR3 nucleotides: TGTGCCAGCAGTTCAATTCAGGGGGCGGGATCCAACGAGCAGTACTTC. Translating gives CASSSIQGAGSNEQYF.